This T cell receptor beta chain is from a study of T cell repertoires in ileal Crohn's disease. The repertoire was sequenced with immunoSEQ multiplex PCR; TCRdb's copy has only in-frame clones and lacks some. The sample contains approximately 8,000 clones, around 81% of which appear only once. This clone was detected a few times. The CDR3 loop spans 13 amino acids. The V gene's germline CDR1 is MGHRA and CDR2 YSYEKL. V was pared by 0 bases and J by 9 bases, with 9 bases between. Sequenced sample: ileal tissue. The clonotype was recovered from an adult with Crohn's disease. V is TRBV4-1 and J is TRBJ2-1, with a possible D match to TRBD2 (6 bases). The CDR3 reads CASSQDPGLEQFF. CDR3 DNA: TGCGCCAGCAGCCAAGATCCGGGACTTGAGCAGTTCTTC.